This TCR beta chain was observed in a study of blood T cell repertoires in COVID-19. Across the study: Both acute and convalescent COVID-19 samples were obtained from the United States, Italy and Spain. PBMCs, B-cell-depleted T cells, or T cells provided the cDNA or gDNA that made up the material.

Germline CDR1 and CDR2: LGHDT and YNNKEL (reference sequence). J gave up 5 bases and V 1 base, and 4 bases lay outside the gene matches. This CDR3 contains 15 residues. The table came from immunoSEQ multiplex PCR; TCRdb's copy has only in-frame clones and leaves some out. The sample consists of roughly 110,000 clones, roughly 84% of them appearing once. The sequencing input was peripheral blood. The chain joins TRBV3-1 (or the pseudogene TRBV3-2) to TRBJ2-1; TRBD2 agrees at 8 bases. The sequence came from a human donor in a cohort sampled during active COVID-19. CDR3 coding DNA: TGTGCCAGCAGCCAAGTTTTTAGCGGGGACAATGAGCAGTTCTTC. It codes for CASSQVFSGDNEQFF.